The 5 T cell receptor beta chains reported below all come from one sample, sequenced in a study of CD8+CD57+ T cells in acquired aplastic anemia. Only patients with CD8+CD57+ cell expansion on flow cytometry were chosen for sequencing. Template material for TCR beta VDJ and CDR3 profiling consisted of genomic DNA. From the reads, TCRdb called clonotypes with MiXCR, one entry per CDR3 protein. The sample holds a few hundred thousand distinct CDR3 sequences, roughly 50% seen once. The sample consisted of sorted CD4+, CD8+, or CD8+CD57+ T cells (not recorded which) from PBMCs. The receptors were gathered from a human donor with aplastic anemia.

The chain employs TRBV10-2 and TRBJ1-5, with 7 positions matching TRBD1. The V gene end was trimmed by 5 bases and the J gene end by 3 bases; junction bases not matched to a gene: 4. CDR3 length: 14 amino acids. Germline lookup yields CDR1 WSHSY and CDR2 SAAADI. CDR3 nucleotide sequence: TGCGCCAGCAGTCGACAGGGCTACAATCAGCCCCAGCATTTT. It yields the protein CASSRQGYNQPQHF.

J is TRBJ1-1 and V is TRBV20-1; 8 positions match TRBD1. V was clipped by 5 bases and J by 5 bases; unmatched bases: 10. Germline loops: CDR1 DFQATT, CDR2 SNEGSKA (reference sequence). CDR3 length equals 14 residues. In DNA form, the CDR3 reads TGCAGTGCTCTACAGCAGGGGGCCTTGACTGAAGCTTTCTTT. Amino acids: CSALQQGALTEAFF.

The CDR3 sequence is CASSPMGLAANTGELFF. Here the CDR3 DNA reads TGTGCCAGCAGTCCAATGGGACTAGCGGCGAACACCGGGGAGCTGTTTTTT. The chain is built from TRBV2 and TRBJ2-2; 11 bases agree with TRBD2. The length of the CDR3 is 17 residues. Germline lookup yields CDR1 SNHLY and CDR2 FYNNEI. V lost 5 bases to trimming and J lost 0 bases; unmatched junction nucleotides: 5.

In its sample, this clonotype was seen once. The chain is built from TRBV25-1 and TRBJ2-7; 10 bases map to TRBD1. The CDR3 contains 14 residues. After removal of 3 bases from V and 6 bases from J, the junction contained 5 bases not matched to a gene. Germline CDR1 and CDR2: MGHDK and SYGVNS. CDR3 in DNA: TGTGCCAGCAGTGACGGACAGGGGGGCGTCGAGCAGTACTTC. This encodes CASSDGQGGVEQYF.

Many counts were recorded for this clonotype. J is TRBJ1-4 and V is TRBV7-3; 8 nucleotides align to TRBD1. Germline-derived CDR1 and CDR2 are SGHTA and FQGTGA. The CDR3 runs 14 residues. Trimming cost V 5 bases and J 8 bases; bases outside gene matches: 7. CDR3 coding DNA: TGTGCCAGCAGCCCCCGGACAGGGCAGGAAAAACTGTTTTTT. It codes for CASSPRTGQEKLFF.